The 7 T cell receptor beta chains in this list originate from one sample, sequenced in a study of metastatic and nonmetastatic thyroid tumors. Before thyroid surgery, none of the patients had received any treatment. TCRdb re-called the PCR reads through MiXCR. This table holds roughly 93,000 clones, more than 9.5% found once. Sequenced: blood. The receptors derive from a female donor with papillary thyroid cancer or a benign thyroid nodule (not recorded which). Some clones in this sample may be carry-over from other donors' samples.

This clone was found many times. The chain has TRBV11-1 and TRBJ2-4; TRBD2 aligns across 14 bases. Germline assignment: CDR1 SGHAT and CDR2 FQDESV (reference sequence). The CDR3 is 18 residues long. Unmatched junction bases numbered 12, after V lost 5 bases and J lost 6 bases. CDR3 nucleotides: TGTGCCAGCAGCGCCGGGACTAGCGGGAGTTTGGGGAGAAACATTCAGTACTTC. Amino acid sequence: CASSAGTSGSLGRNIQYF.

Many counts were recorded for this clone. The chain is built from TRBV6-1 and TRBJ1-3; no clear D gene. CDR3 length: 15 amino acids. V gave up 5 bases and J gave up 0 bases, with 11 bases separating them. Per the germline V gene, CDR1 is MNHNS and CDR2 is SASEGT. DNA for the CDR3: TGTGCCAGCAGTCTAGGGAGTCCCTCTGGAAACACCATATATTTT. It is translated as CASSLGSPSGNTIYF.

In this sample, this clone turned up many times. The rearrangement uses TRBV5-1 and TRBJ2-7, with no clear D. The CDR3 covers 14 residues. V dropped 5 bases and J dropped 0 bases, with 12 bases sitting between them. Germline V gene lookup returns CDR1 SGHRS and CDR2 YFSETQ. CDR3 coding DNA: TGCGCCAGCAGAACCTCCCCCGACTCCTACGAGCAGTACTTC. Protein sequence: CASRTSPDSYEQYF.

This clone was counted many times. The V call is TRBV6-1, the J call TRBJ2-7; 9 bases agree with TRBD2. The trim removed 6 bases at V and 2 bases at J, leaving 5 bases unmatched. CDR1 and CDR2 from the germline V gene are MNHNS and SASEGT. The CDR3 runs 14 residues. The CDR3 DNA follows: TGTGCCAGCAGGCAGGGACTAGCTCCCTACGAGCAGTACTTC. Protein product: CASRQGLAPYEQYF.

Many counts were recorded for this clone. The V and J genes are TRBV7-2 and TRBJ2-7, with 9 positions matching TRBD2. The germline gives CDR1 SGHTA, CDR2 FQGNSA. The CDR3 is 18 amino acids. J gave up 5 bases and V 1 base, and 15 bases lay outside the gene matches. The CDR3 sequence is CASSLGGAGTSLLHEQYF. Written as DNA, the CDR3 is TGTGCCAGCAGCTTAGGGGGAGCTGGGACTAGCTTACTCCACGAGCAGTACTTC.

In its sample, this clone was seen a few times. It may be a read error: a sequence one base away is much more abundant. The rearrangement links TRBV29-1 to TRBJ2-1; 8 bases match TRBD1. Per the germline V gene, CDR1 is SQVTM and CDR2 is ANQGSEA. The CDR3 extends over 12 amino acids. The CDR3 here is CIAGQGGNEQFF. As DNA, the CDR3 is TGCATCGCTGGACAGGGAGGTAATGAGCAGTTCTTC.

This clone was seen once. This chain uses TRBV11-2 with TRBJ2-1, with D tentatively TRBD2 (5 bases). This CDR3 region has 18 residues. Germline V lookup: CDR1 SGHAT, CDR2 FQNNGV. The V end was cut by 7 bases, the J end by 0 bases, with 22 bases between. The CDR3 bases are TGTGCCAGCATCTCGCGTGGTCGAGCGGTAGGCTCCTACAATGAGCAGTTCTTC. Translating gives CASISRGRAVGSYNEQFF.